This T cell receptor (beta chain) came from a study of shared clonotypes between healthy human individuals (dated by TCRdb to the early 2020s). About the full investigation: Three men and two women, aged 18 to 49 years, made up the cohort. Leukapheresis yielded between about 0.85 and 9 billion PBMCs per donor. The study deeply sequenced blood TCR repertoires of about 5 healthy adults to estimate repertoire size and the extent of clonotype sharing between individuals. For each donor, three plates each were used for CD4 naive and CD4 memory, two plates were used for CD8 naive, and one plate was used for CD8 memory. To increase sequencing depth and limit assay-specific biases, different laboratories used diverse techniques to prepare libraries and sequence TCR repertoires.

The germline ends are 8 bases apart after V is trimmed by 1 base and J by 7 bases. Looking up the germline V gene yields CDR1 SGHTA and CDR2 FQGNSA. The CDR3 runs 13 amino acids, cysteine and phenylalanine included. Of the read, only the CDR3 DNA is kept; its 39 bases are in frame from base 1. To note about this clone: Its antigen is unknown. The input lacks base qualities; no much larger clone sits a single base away.

TCR CDR3 regions were amplified from genomic DNA by multiplex PCR using the deep immunoSEQ assay. Extracted genomic DNA from each cell subset was distributed evenly across all wells of several immunoSEQ 96-well plates, and each plate was treated as a replicate. For sorted subsets, each replicate PCR was loaded with about 0.2 ug genomic DNA, equivalent to about 30,000 T cell genomes. The purified libraries were quantified using a Qubit 3.0 fluorometer, sized with a Bioanalyzer 2100, and then quantified again using the KAPA Library Quantification kit. Each immunoSEQ 96-well plate was sequenced on its own single-read 150-cycle Illumina NextSeq 550 flow cell. The source study handled its data this way. Because the immunoSEQ output included only junctional sequences and no quality scores, the filtering could not be the same as the filtering used for full-length reads. Sequences were annotated with PyIR, a Python wrapper for IgBLAST v1.9, using IMGT germline references to assign V/J genes and CDR3. Reads with weak V/J assignments (E-value above 1e-6), missing CDR3, stop codons, out-of-frame junctions, or ambiguous translated residues were removed. V3J clonotypes were defined as sequences sharing an identical inferred V gene, J gene, and CDR3 amino acid sequence. The percentage overlap between two repertoires was calculated by dividing the number of shared unique clonotypes by the size of the smaller repertoire. Repertoire richness was assessed with RTK rarefaction, the Chao1 estimator, and Recon v2.1 estimates of unobserved clonotypes. Generation probabilities were computed with OLGA for all TCRbeta clonotypes obtained by the gDNA method from a few donors. As stored in TCRdb, this immuneACCESS dataset retains in-frame rearrangements with V and J assigned. A fraction of the clones does not appear; measured against another copy, unresolved V genes explain less than half of the discrepancy, and the remainder lacks a known reason. V and J calls and clone size come straight from that table; D and trimming were deduced from the DNA. For this sample the table gives 1,500,000 or so clones, of which more than 95% were detected only once. The ten largest account for roughly 1.1% of the sample.

The donors were healthy, HIV-negative adults who had no recently reported acute infections or vaccinations. Only Caucasian adults living in Nashville, Tennessee, USA were represented among the donors. Magnetic negative selection was used to enrich CD4+ T cells, after which naive cells were positively selected on CD45RA and the negative fraction became the memory subset. Blood was obtained by leukapheresis, after which PBMCs were separated by Ficoll-Histopaque density gradient centrifugation and cryopreserved in liquid nitrogen vapor phase. Purity and quantity of every magnetically sorted T cell population were checked by analytical flow cytometry. Genomic DNA was isolated from every sorted fraction and measured by UV absorbance on a Nanodrop 2000c. The investigation overall reported the following: Even with the large sequencing depth, rarefaction of the sorted-subset datasets indicated that sequencing was incomplete. Pairwise subsampling indicated that sequencing depth was expected to affect the degree of clonotype sharing among donors. Across a few donors, about 4.5% of naive CD4, 3% to 3.5% of naive CD8, 2.3% of memory CD4, and over 0.35% of memory CD8 clonotypes were shared. The small number of donors limited the genetic and exposure-history diversity represented. Naive subsets generally had larger estimated clonotype richness than memory subsets. Sampling was restricted to blood, and TCR repertoires in tissues likely differ from the TCR repertoires found in blood. Clonotypes shared by all four sorted-subset donors showed higher generation probabilities than non-shared clonotypes.

This clonotype was sampled from a young man in good health. The sample taken for sequencing was naive CD4+ T cells sorted from blood. The meaning of the sample's cell subset or site label: CD45RA+ positively selected. The chain uses TRBV7-2 and TRBJ2-1; the D gene cannot be named for sure. The DNA is TGTGCCAGCAGCTTAGACTTAGTTAATGAGCAGTTCTTC. This gives the protein CASSLDLVNEQFF. Joined to the reference TRBV7-2 and TRBJ2-1 proteins, this CDR3 gives the full variable domain: GAGVSQSPSNKVTEKGKDVELRCDPISGHTALYWYRQSLGQGLEFLIYFQGNSAPDKSGLPSDRFSAERTGGSVSTLTIQRTQQEDSAVYLCASSLDLVNEQFFGPGTRLTVL.